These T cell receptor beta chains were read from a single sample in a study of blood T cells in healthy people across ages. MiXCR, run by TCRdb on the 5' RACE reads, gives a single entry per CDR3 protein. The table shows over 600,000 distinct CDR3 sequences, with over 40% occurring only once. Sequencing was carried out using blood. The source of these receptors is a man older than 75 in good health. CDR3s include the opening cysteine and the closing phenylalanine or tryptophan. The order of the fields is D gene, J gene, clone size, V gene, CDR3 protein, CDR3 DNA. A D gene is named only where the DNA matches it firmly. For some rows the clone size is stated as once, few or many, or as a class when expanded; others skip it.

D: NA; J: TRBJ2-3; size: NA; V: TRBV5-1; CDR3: CASSLPGDTQYF; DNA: TGCGCCAGCAGCTTGCCGGGAGATACGCAGTATTTT
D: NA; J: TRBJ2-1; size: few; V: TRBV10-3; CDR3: CAISESLTGVDREQFF; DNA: TGTGCCATCAGTGAGTCCTTGACAGGAGTTGACCGTGAGCAGTTCTTC
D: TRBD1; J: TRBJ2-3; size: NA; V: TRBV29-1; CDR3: CSVEGTGPGGDTQYF; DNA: TGCAGCGTTGAAGGAACGGGGCCAGGGGGCGATACGCAGTATTTT
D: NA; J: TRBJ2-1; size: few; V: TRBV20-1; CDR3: CSASAQGYYNEQFF; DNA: TGCAGTGCTTCCGCACAGGGCTATTACAATGAGCAGTTCTTC
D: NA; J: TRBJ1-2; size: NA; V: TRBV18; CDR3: CASSSGVGVYGYTF; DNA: TGTGCCAGCTCATCAGGGGTTGGCGTCTATGGCTACACCTTC
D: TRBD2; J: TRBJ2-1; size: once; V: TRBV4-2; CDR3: CANSQVTFAGGSSYNEQFF; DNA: TGTGCCAACAGCCAGGTTACGTTCGCGGGAGGGTCTTCCTACAATGAGCAGTTCTTC
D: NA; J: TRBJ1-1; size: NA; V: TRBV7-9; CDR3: CASSEWGAVTTEAFF; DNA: TGTGCCAGCAGCGAGTGGGGTGCAGTCACCACTGAAGCTTTCTTT
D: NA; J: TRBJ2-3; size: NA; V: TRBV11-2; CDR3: CTSSLGLEWTQYF; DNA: TGTACCAGCAGCTTAGGGCTCGAGTGGACGCAGTATTTT
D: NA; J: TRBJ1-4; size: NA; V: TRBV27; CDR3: CASSRGANEELFF; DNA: TGTGCCAGCAGTCGGGGCGCCAATGAAGAACTGTTTTTT
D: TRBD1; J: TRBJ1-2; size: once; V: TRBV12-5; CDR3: CASGPDSGGQGIFGYTF; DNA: TGTGCTAGTGGCCCGGACTCCGGGGGACAGGGAATCTTTGGCTACACCTTC
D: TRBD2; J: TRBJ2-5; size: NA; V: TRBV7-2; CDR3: CASSLAAGGGQETQYF; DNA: TGTGCCAGCAGCTTAGCTGCCGGCGGGGGCCAAGAGACCCAGTACTTC
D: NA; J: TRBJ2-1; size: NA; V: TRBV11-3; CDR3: CASSPTGAGEINEQFF; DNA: TGTGCCAGCAGCCCCACGGGGGCGGGAGAAATCAATGAGCAGTTCTTC
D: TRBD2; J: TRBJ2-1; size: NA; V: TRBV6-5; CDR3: CASSYPRSGLAGGPPNEQFF; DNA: TGTGCCAGCAGTTACCCGAGGTCGGGACTAGCGGGGGGCCCGCCCAATGAGCAGTTCTTC
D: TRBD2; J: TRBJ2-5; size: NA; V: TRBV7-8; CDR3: CASSLLAPFSGGHEQYF; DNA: TGTGCCAGCAGCTTATTAGCCCCGTTTAGCGGGGGTCATGAGCAGTACTTC
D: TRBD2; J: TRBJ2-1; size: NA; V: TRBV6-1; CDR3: CASSPLAGEVRTYNEQFF; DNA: TGTGCCAGCAGTCCACTAGCGGGAGAAGTCCGGACCTACAATGAGCAGTTCTTC
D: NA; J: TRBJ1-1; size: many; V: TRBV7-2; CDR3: CASSRQGVTTEAFF; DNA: TGTGCCAGCAGTAGACAAGGGGTTACCACTGAAGCTTTCTTT
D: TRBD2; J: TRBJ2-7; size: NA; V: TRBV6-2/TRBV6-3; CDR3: CASSYSSGSSDEQYF; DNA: TGTGCCAGCAGTTACTCGAGCGGGAGCTCCGACGAGCAGTACTTC